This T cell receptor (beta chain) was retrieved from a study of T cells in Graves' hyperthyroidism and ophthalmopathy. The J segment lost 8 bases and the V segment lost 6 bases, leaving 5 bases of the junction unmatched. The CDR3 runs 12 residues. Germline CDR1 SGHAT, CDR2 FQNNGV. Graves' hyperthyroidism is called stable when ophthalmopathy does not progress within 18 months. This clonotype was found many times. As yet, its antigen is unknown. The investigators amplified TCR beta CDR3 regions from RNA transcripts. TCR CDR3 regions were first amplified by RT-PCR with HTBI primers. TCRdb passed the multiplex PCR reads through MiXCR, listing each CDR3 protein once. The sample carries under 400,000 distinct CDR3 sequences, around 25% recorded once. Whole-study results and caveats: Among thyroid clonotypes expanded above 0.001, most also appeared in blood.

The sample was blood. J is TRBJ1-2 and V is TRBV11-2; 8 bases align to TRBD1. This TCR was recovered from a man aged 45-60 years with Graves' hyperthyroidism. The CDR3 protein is CASSRQGQGYTF. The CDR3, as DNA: TGTGCCAGCAGTAGACAGGGGCAAGGCTACACCTTC.